This T cell receptor (beta chain) was sequenced for a study of T cells in localized non-small cell lung cancer. Overall study findings and caveats: Adjacent lung held a median around 58 of the top 100 tumor clones. Clonality peaked in uninvolved adjacent lung rather than tumor. Heterogeneity is still possible, as just one tumor region was sequenced.

In regard to this clone: Its antigen is still unknown.

The method was immunoSEQ multiplex PCR; TCRdb's version includes in-frame clones alone and lacks a portion of them. The sample records some 1,000 clones, approximately 23% being singletons. V was cut by 3 bases and J by 4 bases, with 13 bases left in between. Looked up from germline, CDR1 is SQVTM and CDR2 is ANQGSEA. This CDR3 contains 14 residues. The sample was normal lung tissue next to the tumor, taken before any cancer treatment. The chain carries TRBV29-1 and TRBJ1-3, with a weak D call TRBD1 (6 bases). This TCR derives from a woman aged 35-75 years with stage III lung adenocarcinoma. The CDR3 loop reads CSVDIGGIGNTIYF. The CDR3 coding sequence is TGCAGCGTTGACATAGGGGGGATCGGAAACACCATATATTTT.